The rows below give T cell receptor beta chains drawn from one sample of a study of T cell responses to AZD1222 COVID-19 vaccine. Assay used: immunoSEQ multiplex PCR; TCRdb lists only in-frame clones, some missing. The sample lists about 120,000 clones, about 90% seen once, with approximately 1.5% in the top ten. The material was peripheral blood, obtained on day 0 of AZD1222 vaccination. These receptors came from an adult in good health. The CDR3 runs from the conserved cysteine through the conserved F or W. Each record gives: J gene, CDR3 length, D gene, V gene, CDR3 DNA, CDR3 protein. D genes are given only for firm matches.

>TRBJ1-6|15|TRBD1|TRBV6-1
TGTGCCAGCAGTGACACCGGGACAGGGCACTCACCCCTCCACTTT
CASSDTGTGHSPLHF
>TRBJ2-3|15|TRBD1|TRBV2
TGTGCCAGCTCGGGACAGGGGGTGTACACAGATACGCAGTATTTT
CASSGQGVYTDTQYF
>TRBJ1-6|15|.|TRBV3-1/TRBV3-2
TGTGCCAGCAGCCACCAGGGATTCCCGAATTCACCCCTCCACTTT
CASSHQGFPNSPLHF
>TRBJ1-6|13|.|TRBV11-2
TGTGCCAGCAGCTTAGATCTGGGTTCACCCCTCCACTTT
CASSLDLGSPLHF
>TRBJ1-4|14|.|TRBV10-3
TGTGCCATCAGTGAGTCACAGCTAAATGAAAAACTGTTTTTT
CAISESQLNEKLFF
>TRBJ1-1|15|.|TRBV28
TGTGCCAGCAGTCCCCCTCAGAGTATGAACACTGAAGCTTTCTTT
CASSPPQSMNTEAFF
>TRBJ1-3|13|.|TRBV30
TGTGCCTGGAGTTCAGGGTTGACAAACACCATATATTTT
CAWSSGLTNTIYF
>TRBJ1-1|13|.|TRBV7-9
TGTGCCAGCAGCTTAGTTTTGGGGGGGCTAGCTTTCTTT
CASSLVLGGLAFF
>TRBJ2-1|16|TRBD2|TRBV11-3
TGTGCCAGCAGCCTAGGGGCTAGCGGTTCCTACAATGAGCAGTTCTTC
CASSLGASGSYNEQFF
>TRBJ2-1|11|.|TRBV7-2
TGTGCCAGCAGCCAAGAGCATGGGCAGTTCTTC
CASSQEHGQFF
>TRBJ2-1|15|TRBD1|TRBV6-5
TGTGCCAGCAGTTACTCCGGGACAGGGGTCAATGAGCAGTTCTTC
CASSYSGTGVNEQFF
>TRBJ1-2|14|.|TRBV3-1/TRBV3-2
TGTGCCAGCAGCCAACATGGGGAGATCTATGGCTACACCTTC
CASSQHGEIYGYTF
>TRBJ2-2|14|.|TRBV9
TGTGCCAGCAGTTATTCCCGAGCAACCGGGGAGCTGTTTTTT
CASSYSRATGELFF
>TRBJ1-5|17|.|TRBV4-1
TGCGCCAGCAGCCAAGCAATCTCCGGGACAAACAATCAGCCCCAGCATTTT
CASSQAISGTNNQPQHF
>TRBJ1-1|18|TRBD1|TRBV27
TGTGCCAGCAGTTTATTACCGCCGGGACAGGGGCCCAACACTGAAGCTTTCTTT
CASSLLPPGQGPNTEAFF
>TRBJ2-1|14|TRBD2|TRBV3-1/TRBV3-2
TGTGCCAGCAGACCCGGGACTAGGGGGGGAGGGCAGTTCTTC
CASRPGTRGGGQFF
>TRBJ1-2|13|.|TRBV5-1
TGCGCCAGCAGACCTGGACAGAACTATGGCTACACCTTC
CASRPGQNYGYTF